One sample yielded the 20 T cell receptor beta chains listed below, sequenced in a study of blood T cell repertoires in COVID-19. The assay was immunoSEQ multiplex PCR, and TCRdb's table has in-frame clones only and misses some. The sample has roughly 250,000 clones; about nine tenths are singletons. Sequencing was done on a sample of PBMCs or T cells enriched from blood (not recorded which). The receptors were sampled from a woman in her thirties with acute COVID-19.

The rearrangement links TRBV4-3 to TRBJ2-3; 8 bases fit TRBD2. The V gene's germline CDR1 is LGHNA and CDR2 YSLEER. This CDR3 spans 16 amino acids. V lost 0 bases, J lost 2 bases, and 4 bases stayed unmatched. This CDR3 reads CASSQDVAGFTDTQYF. The CDR3 bases are TGCGCCAGCAGCCAAGATGTAGCGGGGTTCACAGATACGCAGTATTTT.

This clone was seen a few times. The V gene is TRBV2, the J gene TRBJ1-5; maybe TRBD1 (6 bases). The CDR3 sequence is 14 residues long. Germline CDR1 and CDR2: SNHLY and FYNNEI. The ends were cut back, 6 bases at V and 7 bases at J, with 16 bases in the middle. The CDR3 DNA sequence: TGTGCCAGCAGCGCCACAGGGAGGGAACAGCCCCAGCATTTT. This translates into CASSATGREQPQHF.

The chain recombines TRBV28 with TRBJ2-7; maybe TRBD2 (6 bases). Germline V CDR1 and CDR2: MDHEN, SYDVKM. Trimming took off 9 bases at V and 3 bases at J, with 12 bases between the two ends. The CDR3 is made up of 12 amino acids. The CDR3 loop reads CASQTSYYEQYF. The CDR3 region has the DNA TGTGCCAGTCAGACTAGTTACTACGAGCAGTACTTC.

In this sample, this clone turned up once. The V gene is TRBV25-1, the J gene TRBJ1-6; TRBD1 is a possible D gene (6 bases). Germline V gene lookup returns CDR1 MGHDK and CDR2 SYGVNS. This CDR3 spans 18 amino acids. Trimming shortened V by 7 bases and J by 0 bases, and 19 bases separated the two germline ends. CDR3 protein: CASTPEVGASSYNSPLHF. DNA for the CDR3: TGTGCCAGCACCCCAGAGGTGGGGGCGAGCTCCTATAATTCACCCCTCCACTTT.

The chain has TRBV2 and TRBJ2-5; D not resolved. Trimming shortened V by 2 bases and J by 0 bases, and 10 bases separated the two germline ends. CDR3 length: 15 amino acids. Germline loops: CDR1 SNHLY, CDR2 FYNNEI. The chain's CDR3 is CASSERHPYQETQYF. The CDR3 coding sequence is TGTGCCAGCAGTGAAAGACACCCGTACCAAGAGACCCAGTACTTC. Looking up the rest from reference TRBV2 and TRBJ2-5 gives the full variable domain: EPEVTQTPSHQVTQMGQEVILRCVPISNHLYFYWYRQILGQKVEFLVSFYNNEISEKSEIFDDQFSVERPDGSNFTLKIRSTKLEDSAMYFCASSERHPYQETQYFGPGTRLLVL.

The CDR3 DNA is TGTGCCAGTCAGGGGGCTTCGTACGAGCAGTACTTC. This encodes CASQGASYEQYF. The chain carries TRBV19 and TRBJ2-7, with 8 bases that match TRBD1. Germline trimming cut 8 bases from V and 4 bases from J; bases unmatched to any gene: 4. The CDR3 totals 12 residues. The germline V gene encodes CDR1 LNHDA and CDR2 SQIVND (reference sequence).

V and J are TRBV6-5 and TRBJ2-1; D is undetermined. This CDR3 has 15 residues. Germline CDR1 and CDR2: MNHEY and SVGAGI. The ends were cut back, 2 bases at V and 0 bases at J, with 8 bases in the middle. Written as DNA, the CDR3 is TGTGCCAGCAGTTACGGAGTAGACTCCTACAATGAGCAGTTCTTC. Translation gives CASSYGVDSYNEQFF.

The CDR3 DNA follows: TGCGCCAGCAGCCAAGTTCCCAGGGCAACTAATGAAAAACTGTTTTTT. Encoded protein: CASSQVPRATNEKLFF. The chain employs TRBV4-1 and TRBJ1-4; a weak D match, TRBD1 (5 bases). Germline V lookup: CDR1 MGHRA, CDR2 YSYEKL. V shed 1 base and J shed 0 bases, with 9 bases lying between them. This CDR3 contains 16 residues.

The chain has TRBV12-2 and TRBJ1-5; the table's D call, TRBD1, was not checked against the DNA. TRBV12-2 is tagged as a pseudogene. The CDR3 runs to 18 residues. The CDR3 sequence: CASRLGGQGAGSNQPQHF. In DNA form, the CDR3 reads TGTGCAAGTCGCTTAGGAGGACAGGGGGCCGGGAGCAATCAGCCCCAGCATTTT.

The chain is built from TRBV4-1 and TRBJ1-6; 7 nucleotides line up with TRBD1. The trim removed 4 bases at V and 0 bases at J, leaving 9 bases unmatched. The CDR3 covers 18 residues. CDR1 MGHRA and CDR2 YSYEKL come from the germline V gene. CDR3 DNA sequence: TGCGCCAGCAGCCGAGAACCGGGACAGAGCTCCTATAATTCACCCCTCCACTTT. This gives the protein CASSREPGQSSYNSPLHF.

The genes are TRBV7-9 and TRBJ1-3; 12 bases fit TRBD1. The CDR3 totals 14 residues. Per the germline V gene, CDR1 is SEHNR and CDR2 is FQNEAQ (reference sequence). The trim removed 4 bases at V and 7 bases at J, leaving 2 bases unmatched. The CDR3 sequence: CASSSGQGANTIYF. The DNA for the CDR3 is TGTGCCAGCAGCTCGGGACAGGGGGCTAACACCATATATTTT.

The V and J genes are TRBV28 and TRBJ1-6, with a weak D call TRBD1 (5 bases). The CDR3 runs 18 residues. Deletions cut 7 bases from V and 0 bases from J, with 19 bases between. The germline V gene has CDR1 MDHEN and CDR2 SYDVKM. The DNA for the CDR3 is TGTGCCAGCATCCCTGGGGGGAACTTGCGCTCCTATAATTCACCCCTCCACTTT. It yields the protein CASIPGGNLRSYNSPLHF.

CDR3 sequence (DNA): TGTGCCAGCAGGCTCGGTAGGGGCACTGAAGCTTTCTTT. This gives the protein CASRLGRGTEAFF. The genes are TRBV6-5 and TRBJ1-1; a possible D gene is TRBD1 (5 bases). Germline CDR1 MNHEY, CDR2 SVGAGI. V shed 6 bases and J shed 4 bases, with 12 bases lying between them. The CDR3 sequence is 13 residues long.

The chain is built from TRBV21-1 and TRBJ2-1; the table assigns TRBD2, which was not confirmed against the DNA. TRBV21-1 counts as a pseudogene. CDR3 length: 13 residues. The CDR3 sequence is CASSKVKLHEQFF. The CDR3 nucleotides are TGTGCCAGCAGCAAAGTGAAACTCCATGAGCAGTTCTTC.

The chain uses TRBV28 and TRBJ1-2; D remains unclear. This CDR3 is built from 14 residues. Germline V gives CDR1 MDHEN, CDR2 SYDVKM. V shed 3 bases and J shed 5 bases, with 13 bases lying between them. The CDR3 here is CASSFSGTYYGYTF. CDR3 nucleotide sequence: TGTGCCAGCAGTTTCTCTGGCACGTATTATGGCTACACCTTC.

The rearrangement uses TRBV4-2 and TRBJ2-3; a possible D gene is TRBD2 (6 bases). This CDR3 spans 14 amino acids. Trimming removed 7 bases at V and 4 bases at J, with 15 bases between. The germline CDR1 and CDR2 sequences are LGHNA and YNFKEQ. The CDR3 sequence is CASKAGTNADTQYF. Written as DNA, the CDR3 is TGTGCCAGCAAAGCGGGTACGAACGCAGATACGCAGTATTTT.

V and J are TRBV14 and TRBJ1-6, with a possible D match to TRBD1 (5 bases). Germline CDR1 is SGHDN and CDR2 is FVKESK. The CDR3 has 18 amino acids. V was cut by 3 bases and J by 0 bases, with 15 bases left in between. Written as DNA, the CDR3 is TGTGCCAGCAGCCAGGGTTTCTCCGACAGCTCCTATAATTCACCCCTCCACTTT. This codes for CASSQGFSDSSYNSPLHF.

The chain uses TRBV7-9 and TRBJ1-5; no reliable D call. This CDR3 has 17 residues. Trimming shortened V by 3 bases and J by 1 base, and 16 bases separated the two germline ends. Germline CDR1 reads SEHNR; CDR2 reads FQNEAQ (reference sequence). This CDR3 reads CASSFGGGDVSNQPQHF. CDR3 bases: TGTGCCAGCAGCTTCGGTGGCGGGGATGTAAGCAATCAGCCCCAGCATTTT.

In nucleotides, the CDR3 is TGCGCCAGCACCCCCGGTGGCGCAACAGGTACAGATACGCAGTATTTT. Protein product: CASTPGGATGTDTQYF. The V gene is TRBV4-1, the J gene TRBJ2-3, with D possibly TRBD1 on 5 matching bases. This CDR3 contains 16 residues. V lost 7 bases to trimming and J lost 3 bases, with 20 bases between them. Germline V lookup: CDR1 MGHRA, CDR2 YSYEKL.

The CDR3 loop reads CASNRDRWGKLFF. In DNA, the CDR3 is TGTGCCAGCAATAGGGACAGATGGGGAAAACTGTTTTTT. V usage is TRBV28 and J usage is TRBJ1-4; 7 bases map to TRBD1. Germline CDR1 MDHEN, CDR2 SYDVKM. The CDR3 is 13 residues long. With 7 bases clipped from V and 10 bases from J, the junction kept 9 bases outside the gene matches. The entire variable domain, with the rest obtained from reference TRBV28 and TRBJ1-4, is as follows: DVKVTQSSRYLVKRTGEKVFLECVQDMDHENMFWYRQDPGLGLRLIYFSYDVKMKEKGDIPEGYSVSREKKERFSLILESASTNQTSMYLCASNRDRWGKLFFGSGTQLSVL.